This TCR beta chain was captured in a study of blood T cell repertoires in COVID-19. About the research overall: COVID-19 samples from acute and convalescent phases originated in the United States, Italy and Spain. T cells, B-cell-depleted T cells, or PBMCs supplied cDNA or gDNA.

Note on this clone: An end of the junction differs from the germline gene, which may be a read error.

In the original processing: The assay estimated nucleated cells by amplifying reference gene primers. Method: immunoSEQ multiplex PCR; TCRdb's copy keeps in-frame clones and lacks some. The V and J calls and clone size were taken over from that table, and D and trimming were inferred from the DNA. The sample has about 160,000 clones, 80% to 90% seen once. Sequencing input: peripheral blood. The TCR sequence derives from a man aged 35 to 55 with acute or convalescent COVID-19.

The chain's CDR3 is CASSLSTANEQFF. CDR3 DNA: TGTGCCAGCAGTCTATCGACAGCAAATGAGCAGTTCTTC. The chain joins TRBV27 to TRBJ2-1, with D possibly TRBD1 on 5 matching bases. Looked up from germline, CDR1 is MNHEY and CDR2 is SMNVEV (reference sequence). The CDR3 covers 13 residues.